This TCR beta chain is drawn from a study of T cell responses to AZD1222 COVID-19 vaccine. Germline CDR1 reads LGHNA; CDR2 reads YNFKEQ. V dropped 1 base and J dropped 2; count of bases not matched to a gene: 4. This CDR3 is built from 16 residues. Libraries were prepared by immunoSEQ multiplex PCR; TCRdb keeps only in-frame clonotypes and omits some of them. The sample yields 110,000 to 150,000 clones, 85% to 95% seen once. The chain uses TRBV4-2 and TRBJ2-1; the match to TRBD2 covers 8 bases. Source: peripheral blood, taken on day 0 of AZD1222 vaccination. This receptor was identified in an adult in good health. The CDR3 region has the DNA TGTGCCAGCAGCCAAGGTCCGGGACTAGCCTACAATGAGCAGTTCTTC. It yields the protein CASSQGPGLAYNEQFF.